The 21 T cell receptor beta chains reported below all come from one sample, sequenced in a study of T-cell memory formation after mild COVID-19. TCRdb passed the 5' RACE reads through MiXCR, listing each CDR3 protein once. The data show about 400,000 distinct CDR3 sequences, with about a sixth seen just once and 20% to 25% held by the top ten. Sequences were obtained from PBMCs or a T cell subset sorted from them (not recorded which). The receptor source for this set is a man younger than 35 who had mild COVID-19 (a few samples of this study predate the infection). Cell type and time point are not known.

This clonotype was picked up many times. This sequence joins TRBV27 and TRBJ2-7; D uncertain. Germline-derived CDR1 and CDR2 are MNHEY and SMNVEV (reference sequence). Trimming stripped 6 bases from V and 0 bases from J, with 3 bases between. This CDR3 has 11 residues. CDR3 sequence (DNA): TGTGCCAGCAGGAGCTCCTACGAGCAGTACTTC. Translation: CASRSSYEQYF.

The gene calls are TRBV27 and TRBJ2-7, with D perhaps matching TRBD2 (5 bases). The length of the CDR3 is 13 residues. V was clipped by 2 bases and J by 3 bases, with 8 bases between them. Germline V gene data show CDR1 as MNHEY and CDR2 as SMNVEV (reference sequence). The CDR3 here is CASSLHRGYEQYV. The CDR3 DNA is TGTGCCAGCAGTTTACACCGGGGCTACGAGCAGTACGTC.

This clonotype came up many times. This chain connects TRBV5-1 to TRBJ2-7, with 9 nucleotides matching TRBD1. Germline values: CDR1 SGHRS, CDR2 YFSETQ. The CDR3 extends over 14 amino acids. The V and J ends lost 3 bases and 3 bases, in that order; junction bases with no gene match: 4. The CDR3 DNA sequence: TGCGCCAGCAGCTGGGGACAGGGAGGCTACGAGCAGTACTTC. This gives the protein CASSWGQGGYEQYF.

This clonotype was seen only a few times. V and J are TRBV5-5 and TRBJ2-3; either TRBD1 or TRBD2 may fit D (5 bases each). Trimming removed 2 bases from V and 2 bases from J, with 15 bases in between. The V gene's germline CDR1 is SGHKS and CDR2 YYEKEE (reference sequence). This CDR3 is 16 amino acids long. The CDR3 here is CASSLGGWGSTDTQYF. The CDR3 DNA reads TGTGCCAGCAGCTTAGGTGGCTGGGGGTCCACAGATACGCAGTATTTT.

The V and J genes are TRBV12-3 or TRBV12-4 and TRBJ1-2; D possibly corresponds to TRBD1 (6 bases). The CDR3 has 16 amino acids. V gave up 3 bases and J gave up 3 bases, with 17 bases separating them. Written as DNA, the CDR3 is TGTGCCAGCAGTTTGAGCGGGGGCTCTGTTGACTATGGCTACACCTTC. It specifies CASSLSGGSVDYGYTF.

This clonotype occurred a few times. The V call is TRBV20-1, the J call TRBJ2-3; no clear D. V lost 3 bases, J lost 1 base, and 5 bases lay in between. The CDR3 has 12 amino acids. Looked up from germline, CDR1 is DFQATT and CDR2 is SNEGSKA (reference sequence). The DNA of the CDR3 is TGCAGTGCTAGTGGGCGCACAGATACGCAGTATTTT. Its translation is CSASGRTDTQYF.

This clonotype has at least ten counts. The V gene is TRBV6-6, the J gene TRBJ2-1, with 9 positions matching TRBD2. Germline values: CDR1 MNHNY, CDR2 SVGAGI (reference sequence). CDR3 size: 15 residues. V lost 2 bases and J lost 8; bases outside the gene matches: 7. This chain's CDR3 is CASSYKRGATHEQFF. DNA for the CDR3: TGTGCCAGCAGTTACAAGCGGGGGGCCACCCATGAGCAGTTCTTC.

The genes are TRBV7-9 and TRBJ1-1; D unclear. The germline V and J ends were trimmed by 5 bases and 6 bases, with 10 bases remaining between them. The CDR3 runs to 12 residues. Per germline, CDR1 SEHNR and CDR2 FQNEAQ (reference sequence). This CDR3 is CASSPSGSEAFF. The DNA for the CDR3 is TGTGCCAGCAGCCCCAGTGGTTCTGAAGCTTTCTTT.

Ten or more counts support this clonotype. V and J are TRBV7-9 and TRBJ2-1; 9 bases are a match to TRBD2. V gave up 5 bases and J gave up 6 bases; unmatched junction bases: 11. In germline, CDR1 is SEHNR, CDR2 FQNEAQ (reference sequence). The CDR3 is 16 amino acids. CDR3 coding DNA: TGTGCCAGCAGCACAACGGGACTAGCTATTCCCAATGAGCAGTTCTTC. Its protein product is CASSTTGLAIPNEQFF.

This clonotype turned up a few times. The chain links TRBV7-2 to TRBJ2-5; D might be TRBD1 (5 bases). Per germline, CDR1 SGHTA and CDR2 FQGNSA. This CDR3 is 14 amino acids long. Trimming took off 1 base at V and 7 bases at J, with 13 bases between the two ends. CDR3 loop: CASSLDAGLMTQYF. Written as DNA, the CDR3 is TGTGCCAGCAGCTTAGATGCAGGGTTAATGACCCAGTACTTC.

Only a few counts were recorded for this clonotype. The chain carries TRBV10-2 and TRBJ1-1; 8 bases match TRBD1. CDR1 and CDR2 (germline): WSHSY, SAAADI. With 0 bases clipped from V and 10 bases from J, the junction kept 4 bases outside the gene matches. This CDR3 region has 13 residues. The DNA of the CDR3 is TGCGCCAGCAGTGAGTCGGCAGGGGGCAGAGCTTTCTTT. Its translation: CASSESAGGRAFF.

This chain joins TRBV6-1 and TRBJ2-7, with D perhaps matching TRBD1 (6 bases). Germline CDR1 reads MNHNS; CDR2 reads SASEGT. This CDR3 comprises 14 residues. V lost 8 bases, J lost 5 bases, and 19 bases lay in between. CDR3 DNA: TGTGCCAGCGGCGAGCTCACAGGGAAACACGAGCAGTACGTC. This translates into CASGELTGKHEQYV.

In its sample, this clonotype was seen many times. V gene TRBV7-3 combines with J gene TRBJ1-5; perhaps TRBD1 as D (5 bases). Trimming stripped 2 bases from V and 7 bases from J, with 9 bases between. The CDR3 extends over 13 amino acids. Germline CDR1 SGHTA, CDR2 FQGTGA. The CDR3 DNA sequence: TGTGCCAGCAGCTTAGCAGCAGGGCAGCCCCAGCATTTT. Its translation is CASSLAAGQPQHF.

This sequence joins TRBV27 and TRBJ2-2; TRBD1 agrees at 9 bases. This CDR3 region has 17 residues. V was pared by 7 bases and J by 5 bases, with 14 bases of the junction left unmatched. Germline loops: CDR1 MNHEY, CDR2 SMNVEV (reference sequence). The CDR3 region has the DNA TGTGCCAGCACACACCTTATACAGGGGGCTCGAACCGGGGAGCTGTTTTTT. It encodes CASTHLIQGARTGELFF.

This clonotype was found once. This chain connects TRBV20-1 to TRBJ2-5, with TRBD2 as a possible D gene (5 bases). CDR1 DFQATT and CDR2 SNEGSKA come from the germline V gene (reference sequence). The CDR3 has 13 residues. V was clipped by 0 bases and J by 5 bases, with 10 bases between them. This chain's CDR3 is CSARDRRVETQYF. As DNA, the CDR3 is TGCAGTGCTAGAGATCGGCGGGTGGAGACCCAGTACTTC.

The V call is TRBV20-1, the J call TRBJ1-1, with 9 bases lining up with TRBD1. CDR3 length equals 14 residues. Unmatched junction bases numbered 9, after V lost 2 bases and J lost 8 bases. Germline V CDR1 and CDR2: DFQATT, SNEGSKA (reference sequence). The CDR3 spells CSARPDRGAVEAFF. In nucleotides, the CDR3 is TGCAGTGCTAGACCCGACAGGGGGGCTGTGGAAGCTTTCTTT.

The chain uses TRBV6-5 and TRBJ2-3; TRBD1 might be the D (5 bases). The CDR3 totals 14 residues. Trimming removed 1 base at V and 4 bases at J, with 9 bases between. CDR1 is MNHEY, CDR2 SVGAGI, per germline. CDR3 sequence reads: CASSYWQGSDTQYF. As DNA, the CDR3 is TGTGCCAGCAGTTACTGGCAGGGCTCAGATACGCAGTATTTT.

This clonotype was observed a handful of times. This chain joins TRBV4-1 and TRBJ1-1, with D maybe TRBD1 (6 bases). Germline V lookup: CDR1 MGHRA, CDR2 YSYEKL. This CDR3 has 15 residues. Trimming stripped 3 bases from V and 4 bases from J, with 15 bases between. CDR3 amino acids: CASSQAGGPGTEAFF. In DNA, the CDR3 is TGCGCCAGCAGCCAGGCGGGGGGGCCGGGCACTGAAGCTTTCTTT.

The chain uses TRBV6-5 and TRBJ2-5; perhaps TRBD1 as D (6 bases). The CDR3 contains 14 residues. The V and J ends lost 2 bases and 2 bases respectively, with 9 bases between them. The germline CDR1 and CDR2 sequences are MNHEY and SVGAGI. For the CDR3, the DNA is TGTGCCAGCAGTTACGGCAGGGGACAAGAGACCCAGTACTTC. Amino acid sequence: CASSYGRGQETQYF.

This sequence joins TRBV9 and TRBJ2-3; TRBD1 matches 8 bases. This CDR3 comprises 16 residues. The germline V gene has CDR1 SGDLS and CDR2 YYNGEE. V gave up 0 bases and J gave up 2 bases; unmatched junction bases: 5. The CDR3 DNA is TGTGCCAGCAGCGTAGCTACGGACAGGGCCACAGATACGCAGTATTTT. This translates into CASSVATDRATDTQYF.

The sample holds many counts of this clonotype. The V call is TRBV5-1, the J call TRBJ2-3; D is unclear. This CDR3 region has 13 residues. Germline lookup yields CDR1 SGHRS and CDR2 YFSETQ. Trimming stripped 4 bases from V and 0 bases from J, with 6 bases between. CDR3 bases: TGCGCCAGCAGCGTCTCTAGCACAGATACGCAGTATTTT. This translates into CASSVSSTDTQYF.